This T cell receptor beta chain was captured in a study of T cell responses to AZD1222 COVID-19 vaccine. Sequenced by immunoSEQ multiplex PCR; TCRdb stores in-frame clones only, minus some. The repertoire holds tens of thousands of clones, around 90% seen once, with 4% to 5.5% in the top ten. Deletions cut 3 bases from V and 5 bases from J, with 11 bases between. Germline V gives CDR1 LNHDA, CDR2 SQIVND (reference sequence). This CDR3 is built from 14 residues. The rearrangement joins TRBV19 to TRBJ1-5; D is ambiguous. The clonotype was recovered from an adult who received the MenACWY meningococcal vaccine as a control. The source was peripheral blood, collected 28 days after the second dose of the MenACWY control vaccine. CDR3 amino acids: CASSMWQMDQPQHF. The CDR3 nucleotides read TGTGCCAGTAGTATGTGGCAGATGGATCAGCCCCAGCATTTT.